This is a list of T cell receptor beta chains from one sample in a study of T cells after yellow fever vaccination. From the 5' RACE reads, TCRdb called clonotypes with MiXCR, one entry per CDR3 protein. This sample yields almost 600,000 distinct CDR3 sequences, of which roughly 13% are seen a single time; roughly an eighth belongs to the top ten. The source material was PBMCs, sampled on the day of the yellow fever booster vaccination. These receptors were collected from a man aged 30 to 39 who received the YFV17D yellow fever vaccine. Both conserved end residues are trimmed from each CDR3.

TRBV6-2/TRBV6-3 ASSYERGAGDTQY
TRBV29-1 SVKSSGRGTYEQY
TRBV27 ASSSRQGANSPLH
TRBV7-3 ASSFSGLPRETQY
TRBV7-8 ATQLSPGQAFYNEQF
TRBV12-3/TRBV12-4 ASSFNLVMELF
TRBV29-1 SVATALQETQY
TRBV7-2 ASSFLRGVLGYT
TRBV20-1 SAREWTGPYGYT
TRBV20-1 SSVKVNEQF
TRBV10-3 AISESWAAQETQY
TRBV11-3 ASSLEPGIGTDTQY
TRBV3-1 ASGGTELGYEQF
TRBV10-3 AITAGGQANTGELF
TRBV7-9 ASAPPRSSYEQY
TRBV20-1 SAEQGADGYT
TRBV29-1 SVRGTSTDTQY
TRBV6-5 ASSYGSPANTEAF
TRBV5-1 ASSLAGDYRYVEQF
TRBV20-1 SARVWDRAGYGYT
TRBV7-6 ASAPGSTYEQY
TRBV5-1 ASSHDSTYEQY